The clone carrying this TCR beta chain was recorded at least ten times. Its target is unknown. The data are from a study of T cell repertoires in cytomegalovirus infection. At the level of the study: In the study, CMV epitopes included recently identified HLA-C-restricted and well-studied HLA-B-restricted ones. An indication of both CMV infection and matching HLA type came from public TCR beta signatures.

Each CDR3 protein is one row after TCRdb ran MiXCR on the reads. The table lists around 710,000 distinct CDR3 sequences, just under 30% of them singletons. General study points: In two of eight donors, the top clonotype was HLA-C-restricted CMV-specific. CMV carriers with the relevant HLA were identified by cumulative public TCR beta family frequency.

Trimming at V came to 3 bases and at J to 8 bases, leaving 4 bases not matched to a gene. The CDR3 covers 14 residues. Germline-derived CDR1 and CDR2 are MNHEY and SMNVEV (reference sequence). The material was cultured CD8+ T cells from PBMCs, obtained from culture after CMV antigen stimulation. J is TRBJ1-6 and V is TRBV27; TRBD1 matches at 7 bases. The origin of this receptor is a human donor in good health (CMV status not recorded). Some clones in this sample may be carry-over from other donors' samples. In nucleotides, the CDR3 is TGTGCCAGCAGTTTTGCCAGGGGGGATTCACCCCTCCACTTT. The encoded protein is CASSFARGDSPLHF.